This is a list of T cell receptor beta chains from one sample in a study of early T cells in non-severe SARS-CoV-2 infection. Using its own MiXCR run on the 5' RACE reads, TCRdb lists one record per CDR3 protein. Counted here are under 60,000 distinct CDR3 sequences, 9.3% occurring once; the ten biggest clones make up under 25%. Material for sequencing was whole blood. The receptors were gathered from an adult who was a healthcare worker with PCR-confirmed SARS-CoV-2 infection or an uninfected control (not recorded which). Both conserved end residues are part of each CDR3. The D gene is left open where the match is weak. Some rows mark clone size as missing; the rest say once, few, many or name a class of expanded clone.

clone size: NA
J gene: TRBJ2-3
V gene: TRBV5-4
D gene: TRBD1
CDR3 protein: CASRRTGESDTQYF
CDR3 DNA: TGTGCCAGCAGGCGGACAGGGGAGTCAGATACGCAGTATTTT

clone size: many
J gene: TRBJ2-7
V gene: TRBV7-6
D gene: NA
CDR3 protein: CASSQHSAYEQYF
CDR3 DNA: TGTGCCAGCAGTCAACACAGTGCCTACGAGCAGTACTTC

clone size: NA
J gene: TRBJ2-6
V gene: TRBV3-1
D gene: NA
CDR3 protein: CASSQDQGPYSGANVLTF
CDR3 DNA: TGTGCCAGCAGCCAAGACCAGGGACCTTACTCTGGGGCCAACGTCCTGACTTTC

clone size: few
J gene: TRBJ1-2
V gene: TRBV7-3
D gene: TRBD1
CDR3 protein: CASSLGEPGTGEGYTF
CDR3 DNA: TGTGCCAGCAGCTTAGGGGAACCCGGGACAGGGGAAGGCTACACCTTC

clone size: few
J gene: TRBJ1-3
V gene: TRBV27
D gene: NA
CDR3 protein: CASSVNRGNTIYF
CDR3 DNA: TGTGCCAGCAGTGTCAACCGCGGAAACACCATATATTTT

clone size: few
J gene: TRBJ2-1
V gene: TRBV7-2
D gene: TRBD1
CDR3 protein: CASSLVRDRFYNEQFF
CDR3 DNA: TGTGCCAGCAGCTTGGTCCGGGACAGATTCTACAATGAGCAGTTCTTC

clone size: many
J gene: TRBJ2-3
V gene: TRBV7-9
D gene: NA
CDR3 protein: CASSPDGDTQYF
CDR3 DNA: TGTGCCAGCAGCCCTGACGGAGATACGCAGTATTTT

clone size: NA
J gene: TRBJ2-1
V gene: TRBV20-1
D gene: NA
CDR3 protein: CSAHLPAGAMNEQFF
CDR3 DNA: TGCAGTGCACACCTCCCGGCGGGGGCCATGAATGAGCAGTTCTTC

clone size: NA
J gene: TRBJ2-5
V gene: TRBV5-1
D gene: NA
CDR3 protein: CASTGLLKVTQYF
CDR3 DNA: TGCGCCAGCACCGGACTACTCAAGGTGACCCAGTACTTC

clone size: NA
J gene: TRBJ1-3
V gene: TRBV12-3/TRBV12-4
D gene: NA
CDR3 protein: CASSLLGTGSGNTIYF
CDR3 DNA: TGTGCCAGCAGTTTACTCGGGACCGGCTCTGGAAACACCATATATTTT

clone size: NA
J gene: TRBJ2-7
V gene: TRBV5-1
D gene: NA
CDR3 protein: CASSLAGRVGDYEQYF
CDR3 DNA: TGCGCCAGCAGCTTGGCGGGCCGGGTGGGCGACTACGAGCAGTACTTC

clone size: few
J gene: TRBJ2-5
V gene: TRBV3-1
D gene: TRBD2
CDR3 protein: CASSSGLAGEETQYF
CDR3 DNA: TGTGCCAGCAGCTCTGGACTAGCGGGGGAAGAGACCCAGTACTTC

clone size: few
J gene: TRBJ1-1
V gene: TRBV5-1
D gene: NA
CDR3 protein: CASSPAGTANTEAFF
CDR3 DNA: TGCGCCAGCAGCCCCGCCGGGACGGCTAACACTGAAGCTTTCTTT

clone size: many
J gene: TRBJ2-1
V gene: TRBV9
D gene: TRBD2
CDR3 protein: CASSRSGGDEQFF
CDR3 DNA: TGTGCCAGCAGCCGTAGCGGGGGGGATGAGCAGTTCTTC

clone size: few
J gene: TRBJ2-5
V gene: TRBV20-1
D gene: TRBD2
CDR3 protein: CSARRGGAKETQYF
CDR3 DNA: TGCAGTGCTAGACGCGGGGGGGCCAAAGAGACCCAGTACTTC

clone size: many
J gene: TRBJ2-1
V gene: TRBV2
D gene: NA
CDR3 protein: CASSEGGYLIF
CDR3 DNA: TGTGCCAGCAGTGAAGGAGGGTACCTAATTTTC

clone size: few
J gene: TRBJ1-2
V gene: TRBV12-3/TRBV12-4
D gene: NA
CDR3 protein: CASSLVAYGYTF
CDR3 DNA: TGTGCCAGCAGTTTAGTTGCGTATGGCTACACCTTC

clone size: many
J gene: TRBJ1-2
V gene: TRBV12-3/TRBV12-4
D gene: TRBD1
CDR3 protein: CASSSYLKGAYGYTF
CDR3 DNA: TGTGCCAGCAGCTCCTACCTTAAGGGGGCATATGGCTACACCTTC

clone size: few
J gene: TRBJ1-2
V gene: TRBV6-1
D gene: NA
CDR3 protein: CASSVNSVRDGYTF
CDR3 DNA: TGTGCCAGCAGTGTAAACAGCGTGAGAGACGGCTACACCTTC

clone size: few
J gene: TRBJ2-2
V gene: TRBV2
D gene: TRBD2
CDR3 protein: CASSAIGTSGAMELFF
CDR3 DNA: TGTGCCAGCAGCGCCATAGGGACTAGCGGGGCGATGGAGCTGTTTTTT

clone size: NA
J gene: TRBJ2-2
V gene: TRBV20-1
D gene: NA
CDR3 protein: CSAWGSNTGELFF
CDR3 DNA: TGCAGTGCGTGGGGTTCGAACACCGGGGAGCTGTTTTTT

clone size: few
J gene: TRBJ2-1
V gene: TRBV18
D gene: NA
CDR3 protein: CASSPPGGGDEQFF
CDR3 DNA: TGTGCCAGCTCACCACCGGGAGGAGGGGACGAGCAGTTCTTC

clone size: many
J gene: TRBJ2-3
V gene: TRBV6-1
D gene: NA
CDR3 protein: CASSISRTSGWADTQYF
CDR3 DNA: TGTGCCAGCAGCATTTCTCGGACTTCTGGGTGGGCAGATACGCAGTATTTT

clone size: few
J gene: TRBJ2-3
V gene: TRBV4-1
D gene: NA
CDR3 protein: CASSQESLQQDTQYF
CDR3 DNA: TGCGCCAGCAGCCAAGAAAGCCTTCAACAAGATACGCAGTATTTT

clone size: few
J gene: TRBJ2-7
V gene: TRBV6-1
D gene: TRBD1
CDR3 protein: CASRGQEASYEQYF
CDR3 DNA: TGTGCCAGCAGAGGACAGGAGGCATCCTACGAGCAGTACTTC

clone size: NA
J gene: TRBJ2-5
V gene: TRBV2
D gene: NA
CDR3 protein: CASSEISAPQETQYF
CDR3 DNA: TGTGCCAGCAGTGAAATCTCAGCGCCCCAAGAGACCCAGTACTTC

clone size: NA
J gene: TRBJ2-3
V gene: TRBV5-8
D gene: TRBD2
CDR3 protein: CASSLGTSVDTQYF
CDR3 DNA: TGTGCCAGCAGCCTTGGGACTAGCGTAGATACGCAGTATTTT

clone size: many
J gene: TRBJ1-3
V gene: TRBV27
D gene: NA
CDR3 protein: CASSLSASSGNTIYF
CDR3 DNA: TGTGCCAGCAGTTTATCGGCTTCCTCTGGAAACACCATATATTTT

clone size: many
J gene: TRBJ1-1
V gene: TRBV20-1
D gene: NA
CDR3 protein: CSASKGRGEYFF
CDR3 DNA: TGCAGTGCTAGTAAGGGAAGGGGTGAATATTTCTTT

clone size: NA
J gene: TRBJ1-1
V gene: TRBV9
D gene: NA
CDR3 protein: CASSGAEDTEAFF
CDR3 DNA: TGTGCCAGCAGCGGTGCGGAGGACACTGAAGCTTTCTTT

clone size: many
J gene: TRBJ1-2
V gene: TRBV12-3/TRBV12-4
D gene: NA
CDR3 protein: CASSPVDTNYGYTF
CDR3 DNA: TGTGCCAGTTCCCCGGTTGACACCAACTATGGCTACACCTTC

clone size: NA
J gene: TRBJ2-5
V gene: TRBV20-1
D gene: NA
CDR3 protein: CSAPQSQGRETQYF
CDR3 DNA: TGCAGTGCCCCACAGTCCCAGGGGCGAGAGACCCAGTACTTC

clone size: many
J gene: TRBJ2-1
V gene: TRBV30
D gene: TRBD2
CDR3 protein: CAWELAGANEQFF
CDR3 DNA: TGTGCCTGGGAGCTAGCGGGGGCCAATGAGCAGTTCTTC